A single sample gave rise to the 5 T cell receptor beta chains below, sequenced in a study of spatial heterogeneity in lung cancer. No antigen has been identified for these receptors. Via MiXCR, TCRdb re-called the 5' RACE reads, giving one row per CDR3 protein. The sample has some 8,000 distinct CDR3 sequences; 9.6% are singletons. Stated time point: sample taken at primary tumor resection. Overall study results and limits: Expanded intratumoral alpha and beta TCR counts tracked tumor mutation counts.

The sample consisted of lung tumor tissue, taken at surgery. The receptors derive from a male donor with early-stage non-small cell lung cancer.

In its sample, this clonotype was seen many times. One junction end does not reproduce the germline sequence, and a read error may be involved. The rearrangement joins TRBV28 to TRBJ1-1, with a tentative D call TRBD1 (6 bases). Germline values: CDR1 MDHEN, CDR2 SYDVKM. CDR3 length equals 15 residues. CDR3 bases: TGTGCCAGCAGTTTACCAAGGGGGATGAAAACTGAAGCTTTCTTT. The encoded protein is CASSLPRGMKTEAFF.

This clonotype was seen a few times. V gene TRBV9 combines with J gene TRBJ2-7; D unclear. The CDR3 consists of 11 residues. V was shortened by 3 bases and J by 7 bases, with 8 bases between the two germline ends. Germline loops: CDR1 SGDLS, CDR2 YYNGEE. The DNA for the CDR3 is TGTGCCAGCAGCGCGACGGCTGAGCAGTACTTC. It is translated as CASSATAEQYF.

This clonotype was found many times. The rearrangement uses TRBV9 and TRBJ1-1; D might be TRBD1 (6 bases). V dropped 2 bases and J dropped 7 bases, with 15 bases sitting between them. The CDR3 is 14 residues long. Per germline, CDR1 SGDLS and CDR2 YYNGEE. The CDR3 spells CASSVYSQGGEAFF. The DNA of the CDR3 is TGTGCCAGCAGCGTGTACTCACAGGGAGGTGAAGCTTTCTTT.

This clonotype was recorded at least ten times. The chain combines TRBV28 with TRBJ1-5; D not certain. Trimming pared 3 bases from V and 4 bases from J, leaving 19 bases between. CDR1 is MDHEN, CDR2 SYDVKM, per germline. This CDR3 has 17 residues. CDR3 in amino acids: CASSFRTLPRGNQPQHF. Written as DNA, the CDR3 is TGTGCCAGCAGTTTCAGGACGCTACCGCGGGGTAATCAGCCCCAGCATTTT.

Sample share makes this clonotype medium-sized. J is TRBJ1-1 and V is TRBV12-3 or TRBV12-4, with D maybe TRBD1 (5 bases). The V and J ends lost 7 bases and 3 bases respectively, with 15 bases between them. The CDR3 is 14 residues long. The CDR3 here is CASTLSGAYTEAFF. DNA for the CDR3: TGTGCCAGCACCCTTAGCGGGGCCTACACTGAAGCTTTCTTT.